One sample yielded the 16 T cell receptor beta chains listed below, sequenced in a study of cytomegalovirus exposure and HLA in healthy donors. Primers for the PCR totalled 60 Vbeta and 13 Jbeta. Generated by immunoSEQ multiplex PCR, the TCRdb table keeps only in-frame clones and is missing some. The repertoire has around 180,000 clones, 85% of them found once; the top ten carry 1%. Sequencing was carried out using PBMCs. These receptors were obtained from a boy younger than 10 in good health and CMV-seronegative.

This clone was found a few times. The chain is built from TRBV14 and TRBJ2-5, with D unclear. Germline assignment: CDR1 SGHDN and CDR2 FVKESK. V lost 5 bases to trimming and J lost 7 bases, with 14 bases between them. This CDR3 is 13 amino acids long. CDR3 amino acids: CASSEATMGTQYF. As DNA, the CDR3 is TGTGCCAGCAGCGAAGCAACTATGGGGACCCAGTACTTC. The whole variable domain, remainder taken from reference TRBV14 and TRBJ2-5, is EAGVTQFPSHSVIEKGQTVTLRCDPISGHDNLYWYRRVMGKEIKFLLHFVKESKQDESGMPNNRFLAERTGGTYSTLKVQPAELEDSGVYFCASSEATMGTQYFGPGTRLLVL.

This clone turned up a few times. The rearrangement links TRBV2 to TRBJ1-5; 8 bases are shared with TRBD1. CDR1 and CDR2 from the germline V gene are SNHLY and FYNNEI. V lost 6 bases, J lost 7 bases, and 8 bases stayed unmatched. The CDR3 has 14 residues. CDR3 nucleotide sequence: TGTGCCAGCAGCCCCGGACAGGGTAAACAGCCCCAGCATTTT. This codes for CASSPGQGKQPQHF.

This clone was counted once. This sequence joins TRBV29-1 and TRBJ1-4, with D possibly matching TRBD1 (6 bases). Germline assignment: CDR1 SQVTM and CDR2 ANQGSEA. This CDR3 region has 14 residues. Trimming took off 4 bases at V and 0 bases at J, with 9 bases between the two ends. DNA of the CDR3: TGCAGCGTTGGGACAGATGCAACTAATGAAAAACTGTTTTTT. Its translation is CSVGTDATNEKLFF.

This clone has a single count. This chain connects TRBV6-1 to TRBJ2-3; 13 nucleotides match TRBD2. CDR1 and CDR2 from the germline V gene are MNHNS and SASEGT. J lost 10 bases, V lost 6 bases, and 10 bases had no gene match. The CDR3 extends over 15 amino acids. The DNA for the CDR3 is TGTGCCAGCAGCGATGAGACTAGCGGGGGGAGTGCGCAGTATTTT. Translated, it gives CASSDETSGGSAQYF.

A few counts support this clone. Within the sample, other DNA sequences also encode this same CDR3. The CDR3 here is CASSTRDRAGETQYF. In DNA form, the CDR3 reads TGTGCCAGCAGTACCCGGGACAGGGCAGGAGAGACCCAGTACTTC. The chain joins TRBV27 to TRBJ2-5; 9 bases are a match to TRBD1. Germline assignment: CDR1 MNHEY and CDR2 SMNVEV (reference sequence). V gave up 5 bases and J gave up 4 bases; unmatched junction bases: 8. This CDR3 spans 15 amino acids.

The gene calls are TRBV6-4 and TRBJ2-3, with a tentative D call TRBD2 (6 bases). CDR3 size: 15 residues. V shed 2 bases and J shed 1 base, with 10 bases lying between them. Germline CDR1 is MRHNA and CDR2 is SNTAGT. As DNA, the CDR3 is TGTGCCAGCAGTGACGGGGCGGGGCGCACAGATACGCAGTATTTT. Protein product: CASSDGAGRTDTQYF.

This chain connects TRBV9 to TRBJ2-5; D not resolved. The CDR3 extends over 12 amino acids. Trimming left V 3 bases short and J 5 bases short, with 8 bases between. Germline V gene sequence: CDR1 SGDLS, CDR2 YYNGEE. The DNA of the CDR3 is TGTGCCAGCAGCGCCATCGGGGAGACCCAGTACTTC. Protein: CASSAIGETQYF. Full variable domain (rest looked up from reference TRBV9 and TRBJ2-5): DSGVTQTPKHLITATGQRVTLRCSPRSGDLSVYWYQQSLDQGLQFLIQYYNGEERAKGNILERFSAQQFPDLHSELNLSSLELGDSALYFCASSAIGETQYFGPGTRLLVL.

The V gene is TRBV9, the J gene TRBJ1-5, with TRBD1 matching over 9 bases. CDR1 is SGDLS, CDR2 YYNGEE, per germline. The CDR3 runs to 13 residues. With 4 bases clipped from V and 7 bases from J, the junction kept 3 bases outside the gene matches. CDR3 DNA: TGTGCCAGCAGCCCCGGACAGGGGCAGCCCCAGCATTTT. Protein product: CASSPGQGQPQHF. The full variable domain, in which reference TRBV9 and TRBJ1-5 provide the parts outside the CDR3, is DSGVTQTPKHLITATGQRVTLRCSPRSGDLSVYWYQQSLDQGLQFLIQYYNGEERAKGNILERFSAQQFPDLHSELNLSSLELGDSALYFCASSPGQGQPQHFGDGTRLSIL.

The gene calls are TRBV7-9 and TRBJ1-4; D may be TRBD1 (5 bases). V dropped 5 bases and J dropped 4 bases, with 8 bases sitting between them. CDR3 length: 13 residues. Per the germline V gene, CDR1 is SEHNR and CDR2 is FQNEAQ (reference sequence). CDR3 DNA: TGTGCCAGCAGCCGGACACTTAATGAAAAACTGTTTTTT. Residues: CASSRTLNEKLFF.

The genes are TRBV11-2 and TRBJ1-2; 9 bases fit TRBD1. Germline CDR1 and CDR2: SGHAT and FQNNGV. The CDR3 has 13 residues. V trimming: 1 base; J trimming: 7 bases; junction bases outside the gene matches: 1. The CDR3 sequence is CASSLGTGVGYTF. The CDR3, as DNA: TGTGCCAGCAGCTTAGGGACAGGGGTTGGCTACACCTTC.

The chain has TRBV7-9 and TRBJ2-1; the D gene is possibly TRBD2 (6 bases). Germline CDR1 is SEHNR and CDR2 is FQNEAQ (reference sequence). The length of the CDR3 is 17 residues. Trimming pared 5 bases from V and 6 bases from J, leaving 23 bases between. CDR3 bases: TGTGCCAGCAGCGATTTGCCCGGGACTGGGCCTCCCAATGAGCAGTTCTTC. Its translation is CASSDLPGTGPPNEQFF.

This clone was observed a single time. CDR3 loop: CASSDRPGLSGANVLTF. For the CDR3, the DNA is TGTGCCAGCAGTGACCGCCCGGGACTTTCTGGGGCCAACGTCCTGACTTTC. J is TRBJ2-6 and V is TRBV6-1; D possibly corresponds to TRBD2 (6 bases). CDR1 MNHNS and CDR2 SASEGT come from the germline V gene. V shed 3 bases and J shed 1 base, with 13 bases lying between them. This CDR3 comprises 17 residues.

A single count supports this clone. The chain couples TRBV4-2 to TRBJ2-1; 10 bases map to TRBD2. In germline, CDR1 is LGHNA, CDR2 YNFKEQ. Losses at the gene ends were 5 bases for V and 8 bases for J; bases not matched to a gene: 9. The CDR3 runs to 15 residues. The chain's CDR3 is CASSYTSGDLDEQFF. The CDR3 DNA reads TGTGCCAGCAGCTACACTAGCGGGGACTTGGATGAGCAGTTCTTC.

The V and J genes are TRBV27 and TRBJ1-1; 7 bases match TRBD1. Trimming at V came to 10 bases and at J to 1 base, leaving 3 bases not matched to a gene. CDR1 MNHEY and CDR2 SMNVEV come from the germline V gene (reference sequence). This CDR3 region has 12 residues. DNA of the CDR3: TGTGCCACAAGGACAGGGAACACTGAAGCTTTCTTT. Protein sequence: CATRTGNTEAFF.

In DNA, the CDR3 is TGTGCCAGCAAGGACAGTTCTCTCCCCGGTTATGGCTACACCTTC. This codes for CASKDSSLPGYGYTF. The chain carries TRBV6-1 and TRBJ1-2, with a tentative D call TRBD1 (6 bases). V was pared by 7 bases and J by 5 bases, with 20 bases between. This CDR3 spans 15 amino acids. The germline gives CDR1 MNHNS, CDR2 SASEGT.

The gene calls are TRBV5-6 and TRBJ2-7, with 7 bases aligning to TRBD1. The germline V gene has CDR1 SGHDT and CDR2 YYEEEE. The CDR3 has 13 residues. J gave up 4 bases and V 4 bases, and 5 bases lay outside the gene matches. This CDR3 reads CASSRGGGYEQYV. The DNA of the CDR3 is TGTGCCAGCAGCAGAGGGGGCGGGTACGAGCAGTACGTC.